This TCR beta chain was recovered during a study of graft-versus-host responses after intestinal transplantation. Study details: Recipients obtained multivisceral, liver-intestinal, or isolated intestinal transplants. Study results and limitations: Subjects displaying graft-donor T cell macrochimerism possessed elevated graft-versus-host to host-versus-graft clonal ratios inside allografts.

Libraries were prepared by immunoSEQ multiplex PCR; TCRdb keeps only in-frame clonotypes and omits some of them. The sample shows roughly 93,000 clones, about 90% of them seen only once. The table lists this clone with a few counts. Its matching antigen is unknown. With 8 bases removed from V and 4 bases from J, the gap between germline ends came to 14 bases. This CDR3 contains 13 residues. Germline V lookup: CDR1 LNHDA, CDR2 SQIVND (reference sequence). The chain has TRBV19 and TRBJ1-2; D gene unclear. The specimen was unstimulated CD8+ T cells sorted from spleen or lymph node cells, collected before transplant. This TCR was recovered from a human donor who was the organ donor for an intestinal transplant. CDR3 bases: TGTGCCAGTTGGGCAGACCGAGCCTATGGCTACACCTTC. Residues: CASWADRAYGYTF.